This T cell receptor beta chain derives from a study of cytotoxic CD8 clonotypes in ibrutinib-treated CLL. General study points: Having risen at ibrutinib response, clonality had fallen back toward baseline by progression.

Trimming removed 6 bases at V and 0 bases at J, with 5 bases between. The CDR3 contains 12 residues. Germline CDR1 and CDR2: MNHEY and SVGAGI. Depth targeted 1 in 200,000 to 1 in 1 million T cells, averaging roughly 9.3x coverage per clonotype. Repertoires were generated with immunoSEQ multiplex PCR, while TCRdb's copy carries only in-frame clones and drops some. The sample comprises just over 200,000 clones, around 70% of which are singletons, and roughly 6.4% rests with the top ten. Points on this clone: Antigen unknown.

The sequence was collected from a human donor with chronic lymphocytic leukemia. The sequenced sample was PBMCs, obtained after 12 months of ibrutinib treatment. The V gene is TRBV6-5, the J gene TRBJ1-1; D remains ambiguous. CDR3 in DNA: TGTGCCAGCAGGGAGTTGAACACTGAAGCTTTCTTT. Amino acid sequence: CASRELNTEAFF.